The 32 T cell receptor beta chains given below trace back to one sample, sequenced in a study of OX40 agonist ivuxolimab in advanced cancers. Only in-frame clones appear in the TCRdb table, and some are missing; sequencing was by immunoSEQ multiplex PCR. The data show around 74,000 clones, with approximately 85% seen just once and around 5.1% held by the top ten. The material was CD4+ or CD8+ T cells sorted from blood, obtained in a trial of the OX40 agonist ivuxolimab. The receptors derive from an adult with an advanced solid tumor such as melanoma, head and neck, liver or kidney cancer.

The chain couples TRBV2 to TRBJ2-7; 13 bases map to TRBD2. J lost 3 bases, V lost 5 bases, and 1 base had no gene match. CDR1 is SNHLY, CDR2 FYNNEI, per germline. This CDR3 is 14 amino acids long. The CDR3 loop reads CASSRLAGGYEQYF. CDR3 DNA: TGTGCCAGCAGTCGACTAGCGGGAGGCTACGAGCAGTACTTC.

The genes are TRBV5-4 and TRBJ1-4; 10 bases agree with TRBD1. Trimming took 4 bases from V and 7 from J; bases not matched to a gene: 4. This CDR3 has 14 residues. Per germline, CDR1 SGHNT and CDR2 YYREEE (reference sequence). CDR3 protein: CASSTTGGSEKLFF. CDR3 nucleotide sequence: TGTGCCAGCAGCACGACAGGGGGCAGTGAAAAACTGTTTTTT. Drawing the rest from reference TRBV5-4 and TRBJ1-4, the complete variable domain is ETGVTQSPTHLIKTRGQQVTLRCSSQSGHNTVSWYQQALGQGPQFIFQYYREEENGRGNFPPRFSGLQFPNYSSELNVNALELDDSALYLCASSTTGGSEKLFFGSGTQLSVL.

This chain connects TRBV7-9 to TRBJ2-7; 11 bases align to TRBD2. V was clipped by 2 bases and J by 4 bases; unmatched bases: 7. Germline CDR1 reads SEHNR; CDR2 reads FQNEAQ (reference sequence). This CDR3 is built from 16 residues. As DNA, the CDR3 is TGTGCCAGCAGCTTACAGGGGCCTAGCGGGAGGTACGAGCAGTACTTC. Translated: CASSLQGPSGRYEQYF. Looking up the rest from reference TRBV7-9 and TRBJ2-7 gives the full variable domain: DTGVSQNPRHKITKRGQNVTFRCDPISEHNRLYWYRQTLGQGPEFLTYFQNEAQLEKSRLLSDRFSAERPKGSFSTLEIQRTEQGDSAMYLCASSLQGPSGRYEQYFGPGTRLTVT.

The gene calls are TRBV15 and TRBJ1-4; 7 bases fit TRBD1. Germline CDR1 LNHNV, CDR2 YYDKDF (reference sequence). Trimming took 4 bases from V and 6 from J; bases not matched to a gene: 5. The CDR3 covers 14 residues. CDR3: CATSIPTGDEKLFF. In nucleotides, the CDR3 is TGTGCCACCAGCATCCCCACAGGGGATGAAAAACTGTTTTTT.

This chain connects TRBV30 to TRBJ2-3; possibly TRBD1 for D (6 bases). Between the trimmed V and J ends, which lost 5 bases and 8 bases, there was a span of 8 bases. The CDR3 runs 10 residues. Germline CDR1 and CDR2: GTSNPN and SVGIG (reference sequence). CDR3 nucleotides: TGTGCCTGGTCAGGGGTTACGCAGTATTTT. Amino acids: CAWSGVTQYF. Complete variable domain (other parts from reference TRBV30 and TRBJ2-3): SQTIHQWPATLVQPVGSPLSLECTVEGTSNPNLYWYRQAAGRGLQLLFYSVGIGQISSEVPQNLSASRPQDRQFILSSKKLLLSDSGFYLCAWSGVTQYFGPGTRLTVL.

In this sample, this clone turned up a few times. The chain recombines TRBV14 with TRBJ2-5; 9 bases are shared with TRBD1. The J call is doubtful: the DNA matches TRBJ2-7 better. The CDR3 runs 16 residues. Germline V gene lookup returns CDR1 SGHDN and CDR2 FVKESK. In DNA, the CDR3 is TGTGCCAGCAGCGCAAGGGACAGGGTTGGGGCCTACGAGCAGTACTTC. Its translation: CASSARDRVGAYEQYF.

This clone showed up just once. The chain joins TRBV7-9 to TRBJ2-1; D may correspond to TRBD1 or TRBD2 (6 bases each). Germline CDR1 SEHNR, CDR2 FQNEAQ (reference sequence). This CDR3 comprises 16 residues. V lost 7 bases and J lost 7, with 23 bases in between. In DNA, the CDR3 is TGTGCCAGCACCCGTACCCACAGGGAGGTCGGGAATGAGCAGTTCTTC. Its protein is CASTRTHREVGNEQFF. Drawing the rest from reference TRBV7-9 and TRBJ2-1, the complete variable domain is DTGVSQNPRHKITKRGQNVTFRCDPISEHNRLYWYRQTLGQGPEFLTYFQNEAQLEKSRLLSDRFSAERPKGSFSTLEIQRTEQGDSAMYLCASTRTHREVGNEQFFGPGTRLTVL.

This chain links TRBV5-1 with TRBJ2-7; D may correspond to TRBD1 or TRBD2 (6 bases each). V was cut by 6 bases and J by 5 bases, with 21 bases left in between. Germline CDR1 and CDR2: SGHRS and YFSETQ. The CDR3 is 15 amino acids. This chain's CDR3 is CASTPDGGLWNEQYF. The CDR3 region has the DNA TGCGCCAGCACCCCCGATGGGGGGCTATGGAACGAGCAGTACTTC.

This clone has more than one count but fewer than ten. The J gene is TRBJ2-2, the V gene TRBV7-9; unclear D gene. Germline-derived CDR1 and CDR2 are SEHNR and FQNEAQ (reference sequence). With 4 bases removed from V and 6 bases from J, the gap between germline ends came to 9 bases. The CDR3 runs 13 residues. As DNA, the CDR3 is TGTGCCAGCAGCTATAGGCCAGCCGGGGAGCTGTTTTTT. Amino acid sequence: CASSYRPAGELFF.

This rearrangement joins TRBV7-6 to TRBJ1-3; D unresolved. This CDR3 is 15 amino acids long. Looked up from germline, CDR1 is SGHVS and CDR2 is FNYEAQ. V was shortened by 4 bases and J by 0 bases, with 10 bases between the two germline ends. CDR3 sequence: CASSSKGFSGNTIYF. CDR3 nucleotides: TGTGCCAGCAGCTCAAAGGGATTCTCTGGAAACACCATATATTTT.

The count of this clone is one. J is TRBJ2-1 and V is TRBV27; TRBD2 agrees at 10 bases. Trimming cost V 2 bases and J 4 bases; bases outside gene matches: 14. The germline gives CDR1 MNHEY, CDR2 SMNVEV (reference sequence). The CDR3 is 19 amino acids. The DNA for the CDR3 is TGTGCCAGCAGTTTAATAGGGACCAGCGGGGGGGCCGCATACAATGAGCAGTTCTTC. Encoded protein: CASSLIGTSGGAAYNEQFF.

This rearrangement joins TRBV1 to TRBJ1-3. TRBV1 is described as a pseudogene. CDR3 size: 11 residues. Here the CDR3 DNA reads TGCACCAGCAGCCACAATCCCTACATATATTTT. This sequence encodes CTSSHNPYIYF.

The CDR3 spells CASSLPATYEQYF. The CDR3 nucleotides read TGCGCCAGCAGCTTGCCAGCTACCTACGAGCAGTACTTC. The rearrangement uses TRBV5-1 and TRBJ2-7; D is undetermined. V was trimmed by 1 base and J by 2 bases, leaving 7 bases between them. This CDR3 comprises 13 residues. CDR1 is SGHRS, CDR2 YFSETQ, per germline.

This chain joins TRBV5-1 and TRBJ2-1, with 9 bases identical to TRBD2. The J segment lost 2 bases and the V segment lost 0 bases, leaving 0 bases of the junction unmatched. The CDR3 consists of 15 residues. The germline gives CDR1 SGHRS, CDR2 YFSETQ. The CDR3 DNA is TGCGCCAGCAGCTTGGCTAGCGGGACCTACAATGAGCAGTTCTTC. This gives the protein CASSLASGTYNEQFF.

The V gene is TRBV15, the J gene TRBJ2-1, with 12 bases matching TRBD1. Per germline, CDR1 LNHNV and CDR2 YYDKDF (reference sequence). The CDR3 is made up of 15 amino acids. V lost 2 bases to trimming and J lost 9 bases; unmatched junction nucleotides: 5. The DNA for the CDR3 is TGTGCCACCAGCAGACCGGGACAGGGGGCGCGTGAGCAGTTCTTC. As protein: CATSRPGQGAREQFF.

V usage is TRBV11-2 and J usage is TRBJ1-1; D unclear. This CDR3 spans 13 amino acids. Looked up from germline, CDR1 is SGHAT and CDR2 is FQNNGV. V lost 0 bases and J 0 bases, leaving 2 bases between the germline ends. The CDR3 nucleotides read TGTGCCAGCAGCTTAGAAGTGAACACTGAAGCTTTCTTT. Residues: CASSLEVNTEAFF.

The genes are TRBV9 and TRBJ2-2; 11 bases are shared with TRBD2. The V segment lost 4 bases and the J segment 4 bases; nucleotides outside the gene matches: 3. The CDR3 covers 15 residues. Germline-derived CDR1 and CDR2 are SGDLS and YYNGEE. This CDR3 reads CASSLAGGPTGELFF. The CDR3 bases are TGTGCCAGCAGCTTAGCGGGAGGGCCCACCGGGGAGCTGTTTTTT.

The chain couples TRBV5-1 to TRBJ2-4; 8 bases map to TRBD2. J was trimmed by 0 bases and V by 5 bases; bases with no gene match: 10. Germline CDR1 SGHRS, CDR2 YFSETQ. CDR3 length: 17 residues. The CDR3 DNA reads as TGCGCCAGCAGAAACACTAGCGGATTACTAGCCAAAAACATTCAGTACTTC. It translates to CASRNTSGLLAKNIQYF.

This chain connects TRBV19 to TRBJ2-1; D is possibly TRBD1 or TRBD2 (5 bases each). CDR1 and CDR2 (germline): LNHDA, SQIVND (reference sequence). This CDR3 is 16 amino acids long. Trimming shortened V by 1 base and J by 0 bases, and 10 bases separated the two germline ends. The CDR3 spells CASSIAGASSYNEQFF. In DNA form, the CDR3 reads TGTGCCAGTAGTATAGCCGGGGCGAGCTCCTACAATGAGCAGTTCTTC.

The chain uses TRBV7-6 and TRBJ2-7, with D tentatively TRBD1 (6 bases). The germline gives CDR1 SGHVS, CDR2 FNYEAQ. With 1 base removed from V and 3 bases from J, the gap between germline ends came to 16 bases. The CDR3 extends over 16 amino acids. The CDR3 sequence is CASSLGREDRNYEQYF. The CDR3 DNA reads as TGTGCCAGCAGCTTAGGAAGGGAAGACAGGAACTACGAGCAGTACTTC.

The V and J genes are TRBV7-9 and TRBJ1-1, with a weak D call TRBD1 (5 bases). V was shortened by 2 bases and J by 2 bases, with 12 bases between the two germline ends. The CDR3 sequence is 15 residues long. CDR1 is SEHNR, CDR2 FQNEAQ, per germline (reference sequence). The CDR3 nucleotides are TGTGCCAGCAGCTTATTTTCCAGGGTAAACACTGAAGCTTTCTTT. Residues: CASSLFSRVNTEAFF.

This clone has a single count. The chain links TRBV18 to TRBJ1-3; the D is unclear. This CDR3 region has 16 residues. Trimming removed 3 bases at V and 3 bases at J, with 15 bases between. Germline CDR1 and CDR2: KGHSH and LQKENI. As DNA, the CDR3 is TGTGCCAGCTCACCGGTCCAGGACCAAATTGGAAACACCATATATTTT. It yields the protein CASSPVQDQIGNTIYF.

The chain couples TRBV5-6 to TRBJ2-5; the D gene is possibly TRBD1 (6 bases). Per the germline V gene, CDR1 is SGHDT and CDR2 is YYEEEE. The CDR3 has 13 residues. V shed 2 bases and J shed 5 bases, with 10 bases lying between them. The CDR3 region is CASSLRTGETQYF. The CDR3 nucleotides read TGTGCCAGCAGCTTAAGAACAGGGGAGACCCAGTACTTC.

The chain joins TRBV5-1 to TRBJ2-3; 12 positions match TRBD2. V trimming: 6 bases; J trimming: 6 bases; junction bases outside the gene matches: 11. Per the germline V gene, CDR1 is SGHRS and CDR2 is YFSETQ. The CDR3 is 16 residues long. CDR3 region: CASKTSGLAGYDTQYF. CDR3 coding DNA: TGCGCCAGCAAGACCTCAGGACTAGCGGGGTATGATACGCAGTATTTT.

The CDR3 DNA is TGTGCCAGCAGCGCTACGGGAGGGATCGGGGCCAACGTCCTGACTTTC. It codes for CASSATGGIGANVLTF. The chain combines TRBV9 with TRBJ2-6; 8 bases match TRBD2. The ends lost 3 bases at V and 4 bases at J; junction bases unmatched: 6. CDR3 length: 16 residues. Germline V gene sequence: CDR1 SGDLS, CDR2 YYNGEE.

The rearrangement uses TRBV18 and TRBJ2-7; 9 bases fit TRBD1. Germline CDR1 reads KGHSH; CDR2 reads LQKENI. The V segment lost 2 bases and the J segment 5 bases; nucleotides outside the gene matches: 1. The CDR3 totals 13 residues. The CDR3 nucleotides read TGTGCCAGCTCACCAACAGGGGGCAACGAGCAGTACTTC. It translates to CASSPTGGNEQYF.

The chain employs TRBV19 and TRBJ1-5; D remains unclear. Trimming cost V 6 bases and J 0 bases, with 12 bases left between them. Per germline, CDR1 LNHDA and CDR2 SQIVND (reference sequence). The CDR3 spans 15 residues. The CDR3, as DNA: TGTGCCAGTAGCGTTAGAACCCTTAGCAATCAGCCCCAGCATTTT. Translation: CASSVRTLSNQPQHF. Full variable domain (missing parts from reference TRBV19 and TRBJ1-5): DGGITQSPKYLFRKEGQNVTLSCEQNLNHDAMYWYRQDPGQGLRLIYYSQIVNDFQKGDIAEGYSVSREKKESFPLTVTSAQKNPTAFYLCASSVRTLSNQPQHFGDGTRLSIL.

J is TRBJ2-1 and V is TRBV6-5, with D possibly TRBD1 on 6 matching bases. V lost 5 bases, J lost 9 bases, and 11 bases lay in between. Germline V gene sequence: CDR1 MNHEY, CDR2 SVGAGI. The CDR3 runs to 12 residues. CDR3 region: CASSPRGSEQFF. The DNA of the CDR3 is TGTGCCAGCAGTCCCAGGGGCAGTGAGCAGTTCTTC.

The V and J genes are TRBV2 and TRBJ2-3; perhaps TRBD1 as D (6 bases). CDR1 SNHLY and CDR2 FYNNEI come from the germline V gene. The V gene lost 4 bases and the J gene lost 5 bases, with 19 bases spanning the gap. This CDR3 spans 16 amino acids. CDR3 sequence reads: CASSAPQGIGLDTQYF. CDR3 bases: TGTGCCAGCAGTGCACCACAGGGTATTGGACTAGATACGCAGTATTTT.

The chain combines TRBV10-1 with TRBJ2-6; D gene ambiguous. Trimming took 4 bases from V and 5 from J, leaving 21 bases between them. The CDR3 sequence is 18 residues long. Germline V CDR1 and CDR2: WNHNN, SYGVQD (reference sequence). The CDR3 region is CASSVSIRSQSRANVLTF. For the CDR3, the DNA is TGCGCCAGCAGTGTCAGCATAAGATCGCAAAGTCGGGCCAACGTCCTGACTTTC.

The genes are TRBV4-1 and TRBJ2-1; TRBD2 agrees at 7 bases. Germline V gives CDR1 MGHRA, CDR2 YSYEKL. This CDR3 spans 14 amino acids. V dropped 4 bases and J dropped 8; count of bases not matched to a gene: 8. CDR3 DNA sequence: TGCGCCAGCAGCCGAGGGGACTATGGTCATGAGCAGTTCTTC. This sequence encodes CASSRGDYGHEQFF.

The V gene is TRBV19, the J gene TRBJ1-3; D uncertain. The CDR3 has 15 amino acids. Germline lookup yields CDR1 LNHDA and CDR2 SQIVND (reference sequence). Trimming took off 3 bases at V and 0 bases at J, with 9 bases between the two ends. The CDR3 loop is CASSIREASGNTIYF. DNA for the CDR3: TGTGCCAGTAGTATTCGAGAAGCCTCTGGAAACACCATATATTTT.